These 16 T cell receptor beta chains came from one sample sequenced in a study of CD8 T cells in ankylosing spondylitis. Study observations and caveats: Within ankylosing spondylitis blood, a TCR beta motif made up of roughly eight highly homologous variants appeared to be characteristic.

No antigen is known for these receptors. MiXCR, applied by TCRdb to the 5' RACE reads, yields one record per CDR3 protein. Among more than 500,000 distinct CDR3 sequences listed, about 5.7% were seen once. Sequenced material: blood, either unsorted or a sorted T cell fraction (not recorded which). The receptor source for this set is a male donor with ankylosing spondylitis.

This clonotype was detected ten times or more. This sequence joins TRBV6-2 or TRBV6-3 and TRBJ2-5, with D perhaps matching TRBD1 or TRBD2 (5 bases each). The germline CDR1 and CDR2 sequences are MNHEY and SVGEGT. The CDR3 sequence is 12 residues long. V was trimmed by 8 bases and J by 5 bases, leaving 12 bases between them. In DNA form, the CDR3 reads TGTGCCAGCCGGGACCCGGAGGAGACCCAGTACTTC. Protein product: CASRDPEETQYF.

In its sample, this clonotype was seen many times. The rearrangement uses TRBV20-1 and TRBJ1-2; weak D call: TRBD1 (5 bases). Trimming shortened V by 5 bases and J by 5 bases, and 15 bases separated the two germline ends. The V gene's germline CDR1 is DFQATT and CDR2 SNEGSKA (reference sequence). The CDR3 loop spans 13 amino acids. CDR3 nucleotides: TGCAGTGCTCTCCGGGGGGTTGGTTATGGCTACACCTTC. It is translated as CSALRGVGYGYTF.

The table lists this clonotype with many counts. V usage is TRBV7-2 and J usage is TRBJ2-1; 8 bases map to TRBD1. Germline V gene data show CDR1 as SGHTA and CDR2 as FQGNSA. With V trimmed by 5 bases and J by 7 bases, 13 bases remained unmatched. The CDR3 runs to 16 residues. The DNA for the CDR3 is TGTGCCAGCAGCACAATCAGGGGCAGGGGGCCAAATGAGCAGTTCTTC. It is translated as CASSTIRGRGPNEQFF.

This clonotype was seen many times. The chain uses TRBV28 and TRBJ1-2; weak D call: TRBD1 (6 bases). V lost 3 bases to trimming and J lost 4 bases, with 12 bases between them. Germline V CDR1 and CDR2: MDHEN, SYDVKM. CDR3 length: 14 amino acids. The CDR3 DNA reads as TGTGCCAGCAGTTTCCCTCAGGGGTCCTATGGCTACACCTTC. Amino acid sequence: CASSFPQGSYGYTF.

This clonotype was recorded many times. The chain uses TRBV5-6 and TRBJ2-5; 9 nucleotides line up with TRBD1. There are 14 residues in the CDR3. The ends lost 3 bases at V and 5 bases at J; junction bases unmatched: 5. Germline V lookup: CDR1 SGHDT, CDR2 YYEEEE. Here the CDR3 reads CASSSVDRGETQYF. The CDR3 coding sequence is TGTGCCAGCAGCTCCGTAGACAGGGGGGAGACCCAGTACTTC.

This clonotype has more than one count but fewer than ten. The rearrangement links TRBV6-6 to TRBJ1-2; D is perhaps TRBD1 (5 bases). Trimming took off 5 bases at V and 4 bases at J, with 17 bases between the two ends. Germline-derived CDR1 and CDR2 are MNHNY and SVGAGI (reference sequence). CDR3 length: 15 residues. CDR3 amino acids: CASSLQRPGGYGYTF. The CDR3 region has the DNA TGTGCCAGCAGTCTCCAAAGGCCGGGGGGCTATGGCTACACCTTC.

This clonotype was detected many times. The J gene is TRBJ2-7, the V gene TRBV18, with a weak D call TRBD2 (5 bases). Germline V gene data show CDR1 as KGHSH and CDR2 as LQKENI. CDR3 size: 16 residues. V lost 6 bases and J 4 bases, leaving 22 bases between the germline ends. Here the CDR3 reads CASSLTAGKGPYEQYF. CDR3 sequence (DNA): TGTGCCAGCTCTCTAACGGCCGGGAAGGGCCCGTACGAGCAGTACTTC.

The sample holds many counts of this clonotype. The chain joins TRBV5-1 to TRBJ2-2, with TRBD1 as a possible D gene (6 bases). Germline CDR1 is SGHRS and CDR2 is YFSETQ. This CDR3 has 15 residues. V was trimmed by 1 base and J by 7 bases, leaving 14 bases between them. The chain's CDR3 is CASSLPTGPGGELFF. CDR3 DNA sequence: TGCGCCAGCAGCTTGCCGACAGGCCCAGGCGGGGAGCTGTTTTTT.

This clonotype was recorded many times. This CDR3 reads CASTWTSGQETQYF. The CDR3 DNA follows: TGCGCCAGCACTTGGACTAGCGGGCAAGAGACCCAGTACTTC. This chain connects TRBV10-2 to TRBJ2-5; TRBD2 agrees at 11 bases. The CDR3 covers 14 residues. Germline V gene lookup returns CDR1 WSHSY and CDR2 SAAADI. V trimming: 7 bases; J trimming: 2 bases; junction bases outside the gene matches: 3.

V gene TRBV28 combines with J gene TRBJ2-2; D may be TRBD1 (5 bases). The V gene lost 7 bases and the J gene lost 1 base, with 13 bases spanning the gap. CDR3 length: 15 amino acids. Germline V gene lookup returns CDR1 MDHEN and CDR2 SYDVKM. As DNA, the CDR3 is TGTGCCAGCACCCAGCAGGGCTTGAACACCGGGGAGCTGTTTTTT. The encoded protein is CASTQQGLNTGELFF.

The V call is TRBV3-1, the J call TRBJ1-2; D perhaps matches TRBD1 (6 bases). V shed 1 base and J shed 7 bases, with 10 bases lying between them. The CDR3 extends over 13 amino acids. Per the germline V gene, CDR1 is LGHDT and CDR2 is YNNKEL (reference sequence). CDR3 nucleotides: TGTGCCAGCAGCCAAGTACAGGGAATTGGCTACACCTTC. Its protein is CASSQVQGIGYTF. The whole variable domain, remainder taken from reference TRBV3-1 and TRBJ1-2, is DTAVSQTPKYLVTQMGNDKSIKCEQNLGHDTMYWYKQDSKKFLKIMFSYNNKELIINETVPNRFSPKSPDKAHLNLHINSLELGDSAVYFCASSQVQGIGYTFGSGTRLTVV.

In this sample, this clonotype turned up many times. The chain links TRBV20-1 to TRBJ1-1; perhaps TRBD1 as D (6 bases). Trimming shortened V by 8 bases and J by 0 bases, and 7 bases separated the two germline ends. The germline V gene encodes CDR1 DFQATT and CDR2 SNEGSKA (reference sequence). CDR3 length: 11 amino acids. The CDR3: CSWDMNTEAFF. The CDR3 DNA reads TGCAGTTGGGACATGAACACTGAAGCTTTCTTT.

This clonotype was observed many times. V and J are TRBV7-9 and TRBJ1-2; D unresolved. Germline lookup yields CDR1 SEHNR and CDR2 FQNEAQ (reference sequence). This CDR3 is 14 amino acids long. V was trimmed by 5 bases and J by 4 bases, leaving 14 bases between them. The CDR3 DNA sequence: TGTGCCAGCAGCCACGAATTCTCAGGCTATGGCTACACCTTC. Protein product: CASSHEFSGYGYTF.

Many counts were recorded for this clonotype. The chain joins TRBV24-1 to TRBJ2-3, with D tentatively TRBD2 (5 bases). The CDR3 runs to 16 residues. V lost 4 bases and J lost 4, with 17 bases in between. In germline, CDR1 is KGHDR, CDR2 SFDVKD. CDR3 in amino acids: CATSDPGLPEADTQYF. CDR3 nucleotide sequence: TGTGCCACCAGTGACCCCGGACTCCCGGAGGCAGATACGCAGTATTTT.

At least ten counts were recorded for this clonotype. For the CDR3, the DNA is TGCGCCAGCAGCCAAGATCCCCAGGGAGACGGAGGCTACACCTTC. It translates to CASSQDPQGDGGYTF. This chain connects TRBV4-3 to TRBJ1-2, with a tentative D call TRBD1 (5 bases). The CDR3 consists of 15 residues. V lost 0 bases, J lost 8 bases, and 16 bases lay in between. Germline V gene sequence: CDR1 LGHNA, CDR2 YSLEER.

This clonotype was recorded at least ten times. This sequence joins TRBV5-1 and TRBJ1-4; D may be TRBD1 (6 bases). The CDR3 extends over 13 amino acids. CDR1 and CDR2 (germline): SGHRS, YFSETQ. The V and J ends lost 6 bases and 7 bases respectively, with 13 bases between them. The CDR3 DNA reads as TGCGCCAGCAAAGAGGACAGAGTTGAAAAACTGTTTTTT. As protein: CASKEDRVEKLFF.